The present entry profiles one TCR beta chain with its context. One junction end disagrees with the germline gene, perhaps due to a read error. This entry is derived from a study of tumor and adjacent non-tumor tissue in lung cancer. Study-level background: On average, productive TCRbeta reads reached some 4.2 million per sample.

Three rounds of nested PCR, following a modified ARM-PCR protocol, produced the TCRbeta library. TCRdb reprocessed the multiplex PCR reads via MiXCR and lists one record per CDR3 protein. Found here are 90,000 to 100,000 distinct CDR3 sequences, 80% of them singletons; the top ten hold less than 40%. The CDR3 has 14 amino acids. The template was RNA from unsorted bulk tissue. More than 3 cm separated this lung sample from the edge of the tumor. The J gene is TRBJ1-4, the V gene TRBV12-3 or TRBV12-4, with a weak D call TRBD1 (6 bases). The sample consisted of distant non-tumor lung tissue. The sequence was obtained from a man between 60 and 75 years old with small cell lung cancer. The CDR3 nucleotides read TGTGCTAGCAGTTTTTTTGAGGGGGAAGAAAAACTGTTTTTT. Translation: CASSFFEGEEKLFF.